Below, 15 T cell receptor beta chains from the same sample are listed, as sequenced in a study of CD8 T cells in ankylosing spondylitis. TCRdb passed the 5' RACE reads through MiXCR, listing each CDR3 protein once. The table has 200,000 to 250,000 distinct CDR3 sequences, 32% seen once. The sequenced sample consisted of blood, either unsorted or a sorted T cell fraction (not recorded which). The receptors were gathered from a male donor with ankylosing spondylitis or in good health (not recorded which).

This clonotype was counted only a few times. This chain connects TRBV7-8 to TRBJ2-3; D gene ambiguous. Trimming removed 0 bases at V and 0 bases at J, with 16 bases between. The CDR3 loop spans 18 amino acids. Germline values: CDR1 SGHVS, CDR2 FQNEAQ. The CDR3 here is CASSLAHGRTTSTDTQYF. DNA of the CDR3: TGTGCCAGCAGCTTAGCTCACGGCAGAACCACTAGCACAGATACGCAGTATTTT. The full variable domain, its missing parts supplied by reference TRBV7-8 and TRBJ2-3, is GAGVSQSPRYKVAKRGQDVALRCDPISGHVSLFWYQQALGQGPEFLTYFQNEAQLDKSGLPSDRFFAERPEGSVSTLKIQRTQQEDSAVYLCASSLAHGRTTSTDTQYFGPGTRLTVL.

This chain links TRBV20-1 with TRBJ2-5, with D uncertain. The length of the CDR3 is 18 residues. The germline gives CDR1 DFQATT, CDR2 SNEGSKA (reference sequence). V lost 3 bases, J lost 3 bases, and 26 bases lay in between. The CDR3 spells CSASNPNPRHRRKETQYF. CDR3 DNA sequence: TGCAGTGCTAGCAACCCGAACCCCAGACACCGGAGAAAAGAGACCCAGTACTTC.

The CDR3: CSVELGYFETQYF. The CDR3 nucleotides are TGCAGCGTCGAATTGGGTTACTTCGAGACCCAGTACTTC. The chain links TRBV29-1 to TRBJ2-5; D is undetermined. The V end was cut by 6 bases, the J end by 5 bases, with 16 bases between. Germline-derived CDR1 and CDR2 are SQVTM and ANQGSEA. This CDR3 has 13 amino acids. The full variable domain, completed using reference TRBV29-1 and TRBJ2-5, is SAVISQKPSRDICQRGTSLTIQCQVDSQVTMMFWYRQQPGQSLTLIATANQGSEATYESGFVIDKFPISRPNLTFSTLTVSNMSPEDSSIYLCSVELGYFETQYFGPGTRLLVL.

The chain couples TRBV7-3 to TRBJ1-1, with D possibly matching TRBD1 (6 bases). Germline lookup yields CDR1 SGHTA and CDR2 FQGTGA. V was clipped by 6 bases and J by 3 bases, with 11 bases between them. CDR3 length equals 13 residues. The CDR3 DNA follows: TGTGCCAGCAGGGGGGGGGCGGACACTGAAGCTTTCTTT. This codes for CASRGGADTEAFF.

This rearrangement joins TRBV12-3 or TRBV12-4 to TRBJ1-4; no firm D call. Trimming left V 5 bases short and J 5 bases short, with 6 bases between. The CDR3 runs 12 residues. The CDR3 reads CASSIGNEKLFF. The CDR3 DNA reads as TGTGCCAGCAGTATTGGAAATGAAAAACTGTTTTTT.

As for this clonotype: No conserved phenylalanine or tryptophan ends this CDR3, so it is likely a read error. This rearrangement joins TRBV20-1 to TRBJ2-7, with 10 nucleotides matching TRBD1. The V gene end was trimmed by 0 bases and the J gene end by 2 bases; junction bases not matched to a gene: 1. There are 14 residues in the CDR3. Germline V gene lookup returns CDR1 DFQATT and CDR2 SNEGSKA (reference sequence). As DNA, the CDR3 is TGCAGTGCTAGAGATGACAGGGGGCCCTACGAGCAGTACTTG. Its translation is CSARDDRGPYEQYL.

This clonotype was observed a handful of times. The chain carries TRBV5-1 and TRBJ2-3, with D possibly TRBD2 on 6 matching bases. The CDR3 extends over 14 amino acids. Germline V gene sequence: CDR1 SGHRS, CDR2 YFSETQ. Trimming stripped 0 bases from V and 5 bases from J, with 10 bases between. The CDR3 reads CASSLAMGGDTQYF. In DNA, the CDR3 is TGCGCCAGCAGCTTGGCTATGGGGGGAGATACGCAGTATTTT.

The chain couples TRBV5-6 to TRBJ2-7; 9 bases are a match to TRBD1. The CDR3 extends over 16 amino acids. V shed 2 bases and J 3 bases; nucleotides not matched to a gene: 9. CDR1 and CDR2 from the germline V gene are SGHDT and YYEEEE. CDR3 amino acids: CASSLVFGQGIYEQYF. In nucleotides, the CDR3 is TGTGCCAGCAGCTTAGTATTCGGACAGGGGATCTACGAGCAGTACTTC.

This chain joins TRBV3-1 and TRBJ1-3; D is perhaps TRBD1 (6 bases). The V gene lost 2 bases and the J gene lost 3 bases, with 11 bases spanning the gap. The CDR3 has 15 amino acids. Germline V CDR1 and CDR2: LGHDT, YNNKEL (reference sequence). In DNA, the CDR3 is TGTGCCAGCAGCCAAAACAGGGTCGGTGGAAACACCATATATTTT. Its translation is CASSQNRVGGNTIYF.

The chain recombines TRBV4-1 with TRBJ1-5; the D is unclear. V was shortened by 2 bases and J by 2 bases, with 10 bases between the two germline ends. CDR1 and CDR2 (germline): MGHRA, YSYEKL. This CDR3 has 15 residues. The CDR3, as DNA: TGCGCCAGCAGCCAACTTGTCGGACGCAATCAGCCCCAGCATTTT. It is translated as CASSQLVGRNQPQHF.

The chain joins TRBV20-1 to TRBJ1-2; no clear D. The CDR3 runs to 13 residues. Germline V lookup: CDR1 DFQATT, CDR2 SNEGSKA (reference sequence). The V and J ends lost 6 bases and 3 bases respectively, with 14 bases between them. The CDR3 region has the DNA TGCAGTGCCCGGAACACCGAGCACTATGGCTACACCTTC. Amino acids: CSARNTEHYGYTF.

CDR3 amino acids: CAWSTPVGDQEKLFF. The CDR3 bases are TGTGCCTGGAGTACCCCAGTGGGTGATCAGGAAAAACTGTTTTTT. The chain is built from TRBV30 and TRBJ1-4; D is uncertain. V was cut by 2 bases and J by 8 bases, with 18 bases left in between. The CDR3 extends over 15 amino acids. Germline CDR1 GTSNPN, CDR2 SVGIG (reference sequence).

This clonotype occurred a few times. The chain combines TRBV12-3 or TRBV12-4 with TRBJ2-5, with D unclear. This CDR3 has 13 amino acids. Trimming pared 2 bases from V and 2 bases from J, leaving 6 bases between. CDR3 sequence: CASSLLPQETQYF. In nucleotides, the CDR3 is TGTGCCAGCAGTTTACTTCCACAAGAGACCCAGTACTTC.

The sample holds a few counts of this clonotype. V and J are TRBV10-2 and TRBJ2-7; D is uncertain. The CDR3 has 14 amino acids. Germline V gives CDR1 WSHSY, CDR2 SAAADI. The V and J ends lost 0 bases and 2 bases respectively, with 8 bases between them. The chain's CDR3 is CASSESALAYEQYF. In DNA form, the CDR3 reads TGCGCCAGCAGTGAGTCGGCCCTCGCCTACGAGCAGTACTTC.

In nucleotides, the CDR3 is TGTGCCAGCAGCCACGGCCAAGGGGCAGGAGGGGAGACCCAGTACTTC. Amino acids: CASSHGQGAGGETQYF. J is TRBJ2-5 and V is TRBV11-1, with D perhaps matching TRBD2 (6 bases). CDR1 and CDR2 from the germline V gene are SGHAT and FQDESV (reference sequence). V was clipped by 5 bases and J by 5 bases, with 21 bases between them. The CDR3 contains 16 residues.